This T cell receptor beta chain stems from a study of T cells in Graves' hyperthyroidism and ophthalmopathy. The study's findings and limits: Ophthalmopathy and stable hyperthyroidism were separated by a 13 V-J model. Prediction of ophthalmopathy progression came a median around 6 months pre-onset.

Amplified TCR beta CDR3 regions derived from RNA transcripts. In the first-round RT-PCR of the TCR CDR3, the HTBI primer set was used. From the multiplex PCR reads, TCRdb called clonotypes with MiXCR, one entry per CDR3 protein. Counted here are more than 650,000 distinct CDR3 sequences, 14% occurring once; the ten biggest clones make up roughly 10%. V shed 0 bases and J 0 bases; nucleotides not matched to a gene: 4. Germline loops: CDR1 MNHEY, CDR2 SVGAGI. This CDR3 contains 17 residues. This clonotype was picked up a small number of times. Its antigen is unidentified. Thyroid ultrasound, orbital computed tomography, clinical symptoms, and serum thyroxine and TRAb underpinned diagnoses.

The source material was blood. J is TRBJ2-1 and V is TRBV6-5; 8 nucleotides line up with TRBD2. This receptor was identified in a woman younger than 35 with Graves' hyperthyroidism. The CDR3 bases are TGTGCCAGCAGTTACTCGCCTAGCGGGTACTCCTACAATGAGCAGTTCTTC. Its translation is CASSYSPSGYSYNEQFF.